This T cell receptor beta chain derives from a study of cytomegalovirus exposure and HLA in healthy donors. Note on this clone: No antigen is known for it.

CDR1 and CDR2 from the germline V gene are MNHEY and SMNVEV (reference sequence). V shed 3 bases and J shed 7 bases, with 15 bases lying between them. The CDR3 sequence is 14 residues long. Amplification used 60 Vbeta primers and 13 Jbeta primers. Sequencing was performed with immunoSEQ multiplex PCR; in TCRdb, only in-frame clones are kept and a portion is missing. The sample yields over 150,000 clones, about 80% seen once. Study-wide points: V- and J-gene trimming of TCR beta was linked (in a later analysis) to a missense DCLRE1C variant. Most TCR sequences were rare, but some public TCRs occurred in many donors.

The specimen was PBMCs. This TCR derives from a man aged 25 to 45 in good health and CMV-seropositive. The gene calls are TRBV27 and TRBJ2-5; a possible D gene is TRBD2 (6 bases). The chain's CDR3 is CASSFLNAGGTQYF. CDR3 DNA: TGTGCCAGCAGTTTCTTAAACGCCGGGGGGACCCAGTACTTC.